These 5 T cell receptor beta chains share one sample of origin, sequenced in a study of spatial heterogeneity in lung cancer. Documented time point: sample taken at primary tumor resection. TCRdb analysed the 5' RACE reads with MiXCR anew, one entry per CDR3 protein. The data show more than 20,000 distinct CDR3 sequences, over 4.5% seen once. The sequenced sample was PBMCs, obtained at surgery. These receptors originate from a male donor with early-stage non-small cell lung cancer.

This clonotype came up many times. The chain couples TRBV5-1 to TRBJ2-5; D remains unclear. There are 14 residues in the CDR3. V lost 4 bases to trimming and J lost 5 bases, with 15 bases between them. The germline CDR1 and CDR2 sequences are SGHRS and YFSETQ. CDR3 loop: CASSVVPGHETQYF. In nucleotides, the CDR3 is TGCGCCAGCAGCGTGGTTCCCGGGCATGAGACCCAGTACTTC.

In this sample, this clonotype turned up many times. The chain combines TRBV25-1 with TRBJ1-2, with TRBD1 matching 7 bases. Trimming at V came to 6 bases and at J to 5 bases, leaving 6 bases not matched to a gene. Germline V gene sequence: CDR1 MGHDK, CDR2 SYGVNS. This CDR3 region has 13 residues. CDR3 region: CASRGQVAYGYTF. Here the CDR3 DNA reads TGTGCCAGCAGAGGACAGGTCGCTTATGGCTACACCTTC.

This clonotype came up many times. The rearrangement links TRBV27 to TRBJ2-2, with D tentatively TRBD1 (6 bases). The CDR3 contains 18 residues. V was shortened by 6 bases and J by 6 bases, with 26 bases between the two germline ends. CDR1 and CDR2 (germline): MNHEY, SMNVEV (reference sequence). The CDR3, as DNA: TGTGCCAGCAGCCCCTTCGAAACAGGGACATTTGGGTCCGGGGAGCTGTTTTTT. It encodes CASSPFETGTFGSGELFF.

This clonotype was seen a few times. CDR3: CASSLAQKNYGYTF. CDR3 sequence (DNA): TGTGCCAGCAGCTTGGCCCAGAAAAACTATGGCTACACCTTC. This chain uses TRBV5-4 with TRBJ1-2; D gene unclear. The germline gives CDR1 SGHNT, CDR2 YYREEE (reference sequence). The CDR3 is 14 amino acids. V dropped 0 bases and J dropped 2 bases, with 8 bases sitting between them.

This clonotype was seen a handful of times. The V and J genes are TRBV11-2 and TRBJ1-1; D is unresolved. Trimming left V 5 bases short and J 3 bases short, with 7 bases between. This CDR3 contains 12 residues. Germline lookup yields CDR1 SGHAT and CDR2 FQNNGV. The chain's CDR3 is CASSEGYTEAFF. The DNA of the CDR3 is TGTGCCAGCAGCGAAGGGTACACTGAAGCTTTCTTT.